Listed here are 26 T cell receptor beta chains from one sample, sequenced in a study of PD-1 blockade in classical Hodgkin lymphoma. Indicated time point: cycle 4 day 1 (C4D1), after five to seven weeks of nivolumab. Relapses following autologous stem cell transplantation were seen in all patients, with brentuximab vedotin exposure varying. TCRdb's copy holds only in-frame clones and misses some; the assay was immunoSEQ multiplex PCR. The sample has about 31,000 clones; around 81% are singletons. Specimen: peripheral blood mononuclear cells (PBMCs), collected before the fourth cycle of nivolumab. The source of these receptors is a human donor with classical Hodgkin lymphoma.

This clone was picked up one time. The chain employs TRBV4-1 and TRBJ2-3; D is perhaps TRBD2 (6 bases). Germline V gives CDR1 MGHRA, CDR2 YSYEKL. V was trimmed by 1 base and J by 0 bases, leaving 17 bases between them. The CDR3 covers 18 residues. This CDR3 reads CASSQVVMRGTSTDTQYF. CDR3 nucleotide sequence: TGCGCCAGCAGCCAAGTCGTTATGCGGGGTACTAGCACAGATACGCAGTATTTT.

The chain has TRBV27 and TRBJ1-1; D ambiguous. This CDR3 region has 15 residues. CDR1 is MNHEY, CDR2 SMNVEV, per germline (reference sequence). V was clipped by 5 bases and J by 4 bases, with 17 bases between them. CDR3 DNA: TGTGCCAGCAGTCCCTCGGGTTTACAGCGCACTGAAGCTTTCTTT. Protein sequence: CASSPSGLQRTEAFF.

The CDR3 region has the DNA TGTGCCAGTGGGTTAGCGGGAGGGCCGGGCTACGAGCAGTACTTC. Translating it yields CASGLAGGPGYEQYF. The rearrangement joins TRBV28 to TRBJ2-7; TRBD2 matches at 11 bases. Germline values: CDR1 MDHEN, CDR2 SYDVKM. After removal of 9 bases from V and 3 bases from J, the junction contained 10 bases not matched to a gene. This CDR3 has 15 amino acids.

The gene calls are TRBV27 and TRBJ2-1, with no clear D. Trimming took off 8 bases at V and 0 bases at J, with 14 bases between the two ends. Germline CDR1 is MNHEY and CDR2 is SMNVEV (reference sequence). CDR3 length equals 15 residues. The CDR3 loop reads CASQIGSSSYNEQFF. The DNA of the CDR3 is TGTGCCAGCCAGATTGGCAGTAGCTCCTACAATGAGCAGTTCTTC.

By frequency in the sample, this clone is medium-sized. The chain combines TRBV5-1 with TRBJ1-3; D not resolved. CDR1 and CDR2 from the germline V gene are SGHRS and YFSETQ. V was cut by 7 bases and J by 0 bases, with 5 bases left in between. The CDR3 covers 12 residues. CDR3 nucleotide sequence: TGCGCCAGCCGGCTCTCTGGAAACACCATATATTTT. Protein sequence: CASRLSGNTIYF.

This clone has more than one count but fewer than ten. The CDR3 bases are TGCGCCAGCAGCCAAGTGACAGGGGGCGTGAGGGAAAAACTGTTTTTT. Protein: CASSQVTGGVREKLFF. V is TRBV4-3 and J is TRBJ1-4; TRBD1 matches at 10 bases. Trimming took 1 base from V and 8 from J; bases not matched to a gene: 7. The CDR3 is made up of 16 amino acids. Germline V gene data show CDR1 as LGHNA and CDR2 as YSLEER.

V is TRBV7-9 and J is TRBJ1-1, with TRBD1 as a possible D gene (5 bases). Trimming took off 0 bases at V and 2 bases at J, with 7 bases between the two ends. From germline, CDR1 is SEHNR and CDR2 FQNEAQ (reference sequence). CDR3 length equals 14 residues. Here the CDR3 DNA reads TGTGCCAGCAGCTTAGCAGGGGTAAACACTGAAGCTTTCTTT. This translates into CASSLAGVNTEAFF.

This chain joins TRBV5-8 and TRBJ2-2; 7 bases are shared with TRBD2. Per the germline V gene, CDR1 is SGHTS and CDR2 is YDEGEE. Losses at the gene ends were 6 bases for V and 6 bases for J; bases not matched to a gene: 11. The CDR3 has 15 residues. The CDR3 loop is CASTLLGRGAGELFF. CDR3 sequence (DNA): TGTGCCAGCACCCTGCTAGGACGGGGGGCCGGGGAGCTGTTTTTT.

The chain joins TRBV5-1 to TRBJ2-7; D is unresolved. The CDR3 consists of 15 residues. The V end lost 1 base, the J end lost 2 bases, and 13 bases lay between the germline ends. The germline CDR1 and CDR2 sequences are SGHRS and YFSETQ. The CDR3 nucleotides read TGCGCCAGCAGCTTGTTGCGGAAAGGGCCCTACGAGCAGTACGTC. It encodes CASSLLRKGPYEQYV.

V gene TRBV5-1 combines with J gene TRBJ1-1; 8 positions match TRBD1. The CDR3 is 15 residues long. J lost 2 bases, V lost 1 base, and 4 bases had no gene match. The germline V gene encodes CDR1 SGHRS and CDR2 YFSETQ. CDR3 protein: CASSLNSGGNTEAFF. The CDR3 DNA reads as TGCGCCAGCAGCTTGAACTCAGGGGGCAACACTGAAGCTTTCTTT.

The chain joins TRBV7-9 to TRBJ1-4, with TRBD1 matching over 8 bases. V was pared by 8 bases and J by 8 bases, with 7 bases of the junction left unmatched. Germline V gives CDR1 SEHNR, CDR2 FQNEAQ (reference sequence). The CDR3 runs 13 residues. CDR3 sequence reads: CASGQGSEEKLFF. In DNA form, the CDR3 reads TGTGCCAGCGGACAGGGAAGTGAGGAAAAACTGTTTTTT.

V usage is TRBV19 and J usage is TRBJ1-3; possibly TRBD1 for D (5 bases). CDR3 length equals 15 residues. The V end was cut by 0 bases, the J end by 2 bases, with 8 bases between. In germline, CDR1 is LNHDA, CDR2 SQIVND (reference sequence). CDR3 residues: CASSIEAGPGNTIYF. The CDR3 DNA reads TGTGCCAGTAGTATAGAAGCGGGGCCTGGAAACACCATATATTTT.

The chain combines TRBV7-6 with TRBJ2-6; 9 bases match TRBD1. After removal of 3 bases from V and 1 base from J, the junction contained 13 bases not matched to a gene. Germline V CDR1 and CDR2: SGHVS, FNYEAQ. The CDR3 covers 20 residues. The CDR3 loop is CASSLDRGGIRNSGANVLTF. The CDR3 DNA reads TGTGCCAGCAGCTTGGACAGGGGTGGGATAAGAAATTCTGGGGCCAACGTCCTGACTTTC.

J is TRBJ1-1 and V is TRBV2; tentative D call: TRBD1 (5 bases). Germline CDR1 is SNHLY and CDR2 is FYNNEI. This CDR3 region has 14 residues. Trimming stripped 4 bases from V and 4 bases from J, with 13 bases between. CDR3: CASSVAGMGTEAFF. In DNA, the CDR3 is TGTGCCAGCAGTGTGGCAGGGATGGGCACTGAAGCTTTCTTT. The complete variable domain, with remaining parts taken from reference TRBV2 and TRBJ1-1, reads EPEVTQTPSHQVTQMGQEVILRCVPISNHLYFYWYRQILGQKVEFLVSFYNNEISEKSEIFDDQFSVERPDGSNFTLKIRSTKLEDSAMYFCASSVAGMGTEAFFGQGTRLTVV.

This clone was detected a few times. V and J are TRBV4-2 and TRBJ1-2, with D possibly being TRBD1 (6 bases). The germline V and J ends were trimmed by 4 bases and 8 bases, with 14 bases remaining between them. Germline V gene sequence: CDR1 LGHNA, CDR2 YNFKEQ. There are 13 residues in the CDR3. The CDR3 reads CASSREQGWGYTF. CDR3 DNA sequence: TGTGCCAGCAGCCGAGAACAGGGTTGGGGCTACACCTTC.

This clone was observed once. This chain uses TRBV7-8 with TRBJ1-5, with no clear D. The CDR3 totals 13 residues. CDR1 is SGHVS and CDR2 is FQNEAQ in the germline V gene. V was shortened by 5 bases and J by 1 base, with 6 bases between the two germline ends. Here the CDR3 reads CASSPGSNQPQHF. CDR3 bases: TGTGCCAGCAGCCCCGGGAGCAATCAGCCCCAGCATTTT.

CDR3 DNA sequence: TGTGCCAGCAGCCTAGGGTACAGCCCCTTAGACACTGAAGCTTTCTTT. This encodes CASSLGYSPLDTEAFF. The chain links TRBV11-2 to TRBJ1-1; no definite D call. CDR3 length: 16 residues. V lost 5 bases and J 3 bases, leaving 19 bases between the germline ends. Looked up from germline, CDR1 is SGHAT and CDR2 is FQNNGV.

The rearrangement uses TRBV7-9 and TRBJ2-6, with D perhaps being TRBD1 or TRBD2 (6 bases each). CDR3 length: 18 residues. Germline loops: CDR1 SEHNR, CDR2 FQNEAQ (reference sequence). The germline V and J ends were trimmed by 5 bases and 3 bases, with 20 bases remaining between them. DNA for the CDR3: TGTGCCAGCAGCGGGAGGCAGGGGCCGCATCTTGGGGCCAACGTCCTGACTTTC. It codes for CASSGRQGPHLGANVLTF.

V and J are TRBV30 and TRBJ2-7; 9 nucleotides line up with TRBD2. The CDR3 has 14 amino acids. CDR1 is GTSNPN and CDR2 is SVGIG in the germline V gene (reference sequence). V dropped 3 bases and J dropped 1; count of bases not matched to a gene: 4. CDR3 in amino acids: CAWRRAGGSYEQYF. The DNA of the CDR3 is TGTGCCTGGAGGAGGGCGGGAGGGTCCTACGAGCAGTACTTC.

V usage is TRBV19 and J usage is TRBJ2-1, with 7 bases fitting TRBD2. After removal of 0 bases from V and 4 bases from J, the junction contained 6 bases not matched to a gene. From germline, CDR1 is LNHDA and CDR2 SQIVND (reference sequence). The CDR3 runs 16 residues. Written as DNA, the CDR3 is TGTGCCAGTAGTATAGAGGCTAGCGGAGTGTACAATGAGCAGTTCTTC. Amino acids: CASSIEASGVYNEQFF.

The chain links TRBV7-2 to TRBJ2-1, with unresolved D. The CDR3 is 11 residues long. In germline, CDR1 is SGHTA, CDR2 FQGNSA. V shed 1 base and J shed 12 bases, with 7 bases lying between them. CDR3 loop: CASSLGSWQFF. The CDR3 DNA reads as TGTGCCAGCAGCTTAGGTAGTTGGCAGTTCTTC.

CDR3 nucleotides: TGTGCCAGCAGCTTGATTTTTTTTGGGGGTCGGAACACTGAAGCTTTCTTT. It codes for CASSLIFFGGRNTEAFF. The rearrangement links TRBV13 to TRBJ1-1; a possible D gene is TRBD1 (5 bases). Trimming removed 3 bases from V and 1 base from J, with 18 bases in between. The CDR3 loop spans 17 amino acids. Germline V gives CDR1 PRHDT, CDR2 FYEKMQ (reference sequence).

Only one count was recorded for this clone. The chain recombines TRBV27 with TRBJ2-3; D possibly matches TRBD1 or TRBD2 (6 bases each). V was shortened by 7 bases and J by 1 base, with 9 bases between the two germline ends. There are 13 residues in the CDR3. CDR1 and CDR2 (germline): MNHEY, SMNVEV (reference sequence). CDR3 bases: TGTGCCAGCAAAAGGGGGGGCACAGATACGCAGTATTTT. This translates into CASKRGGTDTQYF.

The J gene is TRBJ2-2, the V gene TRBV5-1; D is undetermined. The V end lost 7 bases, the J end lost 6 bases, and 10 bases lay between the germline ends. Per the germline V gene, CDR1 is SGHRS and CDR2 is YFSETQ. The length of the CDR3 is 12 residues. The CDR3 protein is CASLSIAGELFF. CDR3 nucleotides: TGCGCCAGCCTATCAATTGCCGGGGAGCTGTTTTTT.

The rearrangement joins TRBV7-2 to TRBJ2-1; D unclear. This CDR3 has 15 residues. CDR1 is SGHTA, CDR2 FQGNSA, per germline. The V end was cut by 5 bases, the J end by 4 bases, with 15 bases between. The DNA of the CDR3 is TGTGCCAGCAGCCCCCATGCCGGGCAGTACAATGAGCAGTTCTTC. Its protein product is CASSPHAGQYNEQFF.

The chain is built from TRBV19 and TRBJ2-7, with 12 nucleotides matching TRBD1. V was pared by 7 bases and J by 9 bases, with 10 bases of the junction left unmatched. Germline V gene sequence: CDR1 LNHDA, CDR2 SQIVND (reference sequence). CDR3 length: 14 residues. CDR3 residues: CASTESMGQGAQYV. For the CDR3, the DNA is TGTGCCAGTACCGAGAGCATGGGACAGGGGGCGCAGTACGTC.